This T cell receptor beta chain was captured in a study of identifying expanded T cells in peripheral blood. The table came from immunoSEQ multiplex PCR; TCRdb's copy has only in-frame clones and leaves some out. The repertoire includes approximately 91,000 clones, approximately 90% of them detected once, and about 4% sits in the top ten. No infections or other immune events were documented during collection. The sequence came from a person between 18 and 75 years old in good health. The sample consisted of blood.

The CDR3 region has the DNA TGTGCCAGCAGCTTTGGTTGGACTAGCGGGGGAGCCAACACAGATACGCAGTATTTT. Residues: CASSFGWTSGGANTDTQYF. This chain uses TRBV5-4 with TRBJ2-3, with 13 bases matching TRBD2. J gave up 2 bases and V 2 bases, and 11 bases lay outside the gene matches. The CDR3 has 19 residues. The germline V gene encodes CDR1 SGHNT and CDR2 YYREEE (reference sequence).